These 15 T cell receptor beta chains originate from one sample sequenced in a study of T cell clonality in common variable immunodeficiency. Sequenced by immunoSEQ multiplex PCR; TCRdb stores in-frame clones only, minus some. The sample includes approximately 58,000 clones, none of them occurring once. Source material: peripheral blood mononuclear cells. The receptors originated from a person between 18 and 70 years old in good health.

This clone was recorded many times. The DNA ends 3 residues before the CDR3 does, and the rest of the CDR3 is filled in from the germline J gene. The gene calls are TRBV5-4 and TRBJ2-5; D gene uncertain. Trimming removed 0 bases from V and 5 bases from J, with 11 bases in between. CDR3 size: 14 residues. Germline V gene lookup returns CDR1 SGHNT and CDR2 YYREEE (reference sequence). The CDR3 sequence: CASSLAELGETQYF. The DNA read from the CDR3 is TGTGCCAGCAGCTTGGCCGAGCTCGGGGAGACC.

The table lists this clone with a few counts. A much more abundant neighbour one base away suggests this may be a read error. The read is 3 residues too short to cover the CDR3 end, so that end is filled in from the germline J gene. The chain combines TRBV2 with TRBJ2-1; D not resolved. The CDR3 is 15 amino acids. Trimming shortened V by 4 bases and J by 4 bases, and 14 bases separated the two germline ends. Germline V lookup: CDR1 SNHLY, CDR2 FYNNEI. The CDR3 spells CASSVASLGYNEQFF. The part of the CDR3 DNA that was read is TGTGCCAGCAGTGTAGCCAGTCTCGGGTACAATGAG.

This clone appeared many times. The DNA read from the CDR3 is TGCGCCAGCAGTCCCTGGGCAGAAGGGAACACTGAA. Translation: CASSPWAEGNTE. The whole CDR3 protein is CASSPWAEGNTEAFF. V is TRBV23-1 and J is TRBJ1-1; unclear D gene. The read terminates 3 residues ahead of where the CDR3 ends, so the germline J gene completes it. TRBV23-1 is labeled an ORF, and its function is uncertain. The ends were cut back, 4 bases at V and 1 base at J, with 13 bases in the middle. The CDR3 has 15 amino acids.

This clone was counted ten times or more. The read halts 3 residues ahead of the CDR3 end, with the missing end drawn from the germline J gene. This rearrangement joins TRBV5-1 to TRBJ2-1; D is perhaps TRBD1 (6 bases). The CDR3 consists of 16 residues. Per the germline V gene, CDR1 is SGHRS and CDR2 is YFSETQ. The V gene lost 0 bases and the J gene lost 4 bases, with 14 bases spanning the gap. CDR3 residues: CASSLVAGVVYNEQFF. The part of the CDR3 DNA that was read is TGCGCCAGCAGCTTGGTGGCAGGGGTGGTGTACAATGAG. The variable domain in full, completed from reference TRBV5-1 and TRBJ2-1, reads KAGVTQTPRYLIKTRGQQVTLSCSPISGHRSVSWYQQTPGQGLQFLFEYFSETQRNKGNFPGRFSGRQFSNSRSEMNVSTLELGDSALYLCASSLVAGVVYNEQFFGPGTRLTVL.

This clone showed up many times. The read halts 3 residues ahead of the CDR3 end, with the missing end drawn from the germline J gene. This rearrangement joins TRBV12-3 or TRBV12-4 to TRBJ1-2; TRBD1 is a possible D gene (5 bases). Trimming pared 3 bases from V and 4 bases from J, leaving 9 bases between. The CDR3 covers 13 residues. The CDR3 sequence: CASSFGGIYGYTF. CDR3 DNA (partial): TGTGCCAGCAGTTTCGGGGGAATCTATGGC.

This clone was recorded many times. The read terminates 3 residues before the CDR3 end, so the remaining end is supplied by the germline J gene. The chain employs TRBV4-2 and TRBJ1-5; 10 nucleotides match TRBD1. This CDR3 region has 16 residues. Germline assignment: CDR1 LGHNA and CDR2 YNFKEQ. V lost 0 bases, J lost 7 bases, and 6 bases stayed unmatched. CDR3 residues: CASSQDEGTGDQPQHF. The covered CDR3 bases are TGTGCCAGCAGCCAAGATGAAGGGACAGGGGACCAGCCC.

Many counts were recorded for this clone. The read is 3 residues too short to cover the CDR3 end, so that end is filled in from the germline J gene. The chain uses TRBV20-1 and TRBJ1-5; no reliable D call. There are 12 residues in the CDR3. Trimming took 0 bases from V and 6 from J, leaving 6 bases between them. CDR1 is DFQATT and CDR2 is SNEGSKA in the germline V gene (reference sequence). Partial CDR3 DNA: TGCAGTGCTAGAGATGTCGGTCAGCCC. Its protein is CSARDVGQP. The whole CDR3 reads CSARDVGQPQHF.

This clone was found many times. The CDR3 is cut off 3 residues early in the read; its end comes from the germline J gene. V is TRBV19 and J is TRBJ2-1, with 9 bases that match TRBD2. Germline trimming cut 5 bases from V and 1 base from J; bases unmatched to any gene: 6. The CDR3 length is 16 residues. CDR1 is LNHDA and CDR2 is SQIVND in the germline V gene (reference sequence). The DNA read from the CDR3 is TGTGCCAGTAGTTTTTCCAGCGGGGGGTCCTACAATGAG. Amino acid sequence: CASSFSSGGSYNE. The CDR3 in full is CASSFSSGGSYNEQFF.

This clone appeared many times. The CDR3 is cut off 3 residues early in the read; its end comes from the germline J gene. The rearrangement joins TRBV20-1 to TRBJ2-5; 10 bases match TRBD2. CDR3 length: 16 amino acids. The germline V gene has CDR1 DFQATT and CDR2 SNEGSKA (reference sequence). With 3 bases clipped from V and 5 bases from J, the junction kept 12 bases outside the gene matches. The sequenced part of the CDR3 DNA is TGCAGTGCTAGTAGGTTAGCGGGAGGTTCTGAGGAGACC. This translates into CSASRLAGGSEET. The whole CDR3 reads CSASRLAGGSEETQYF.

This clone was observed at least ten times. Coverage ceases 3 residues before the CDR3 finishes, and the germline J gene fills in the end. The chain links TRBV5-1 to TRBJ1-1; D is unclear. Per germline, CDR1 SGHRS and CDR2 YFSETQ. The CDR3 has 13 residues. The V end was cut by 3 bases, the J end by 0 bases, with 6 bases between. Here the CDR3 reads CASSSLVNTEAFF. Incomplete CDR3 DNA: TGCGCCAGCAGCTCTCTCGTGAACACTGAA. Looking up the rest from reference TRBV5-1 and TRBJ1-1 gives the full variable domain: KAGVTQTPRYLIKTRGQQVTLSCSPISGHRSVSWYQQTPGQGLQFLFEYFSETQRNKGNFPGRFSGRQFSNSRSEMNVSTLELGDSALYLCASSSLVNTEAFFGQGTRLTVV.

This clone was found many times. The read ends 3 residues before the CDR3 terminus; that terminus is restored from the germline J gene. This chain joins TRBV20-1 and TRBJ2-7, with TRBD2 matching over 8 bases. The CDR3 totals 15 residues. Unmatched junction bases numbered 10, after V lost 6 bases and J lost 0 bases. Germline CDR1 and CDR2: DFQATT and SNEGSKA (reference sequence). CDR3 sequence reads: CSAYAFSGNSYEQYF. The CDR3 DNA, read in part, is TGCAGTGCCTATGCCTTTAGCGGGAACTCCTACGAG.

This clone showed up many times. The read ends 3 residues early relative to the CDR3; the germline J gene fills the gap. The chain is built from TRBV29-1 and TRBJ2-2; D perhaps matches TRBD2 (6 bases). Trimming pared 6 bases from V and 4 bases from J, leaving 21 bases between. Germline lookup yields CDR1 SQVTM and CDR2 ANQGSEA. The CDR3 is made up of 16 amino acids. CDR3 DNA, as far as it was read: TGCAGCGTGGCCGGGACTGCTGCGGATAGCACCGGGGAG. It translates to CSVAGTAADSTGE. The entire CDR3 is CSVAGTAADSTGELFF.

This clone was seen many times. The sequenced part of the CDR3 DNA is TGTGCCAGCAGTCTTAACGTCCGGGACAACTTT. Its protein product is CASSLNVRDNF. The CDR3 in full is CASSLNVRDNFQYF. This chain joins TRBV12-3 or TRBV12-4 and TRBJ2-4, with D maybe TRBD1 (6 bases). The DNA ends 3 residues before the CDR3 does, and the rest of the CDR3 is filled in from the germline J gene. This CDR3 region has 14 residues.

This clone was seen many times. The sequenced fragment ends 3 residues before the CDR3 boundary, so the rest is inferred from the germline J gene. The rearrangement links TRBV7-9 to TRBJ1-1; TRBD1 matches at 8 bases. This CDR3 spans 14 amino acids. Looked up from germline, CDR1 is SEHNR and CDR2 is FQNEAQ (reference sequence). The J segment lost 2 bases and the V segment lost 5 bases, leaving 4 bases of the junction unmatched. The part of the CDR3 DNA that was read is TGTGCCAGCAGCATGGGACAGGTAAACACTGAA. It translates to CASSMGQVNTE. The full CDR3 protein reads CASSMGQVNTEAFF. Full variable domain (outside the CDR3, taken from reference TRBV7-9 and TRBJ1-1): DTGVSQNPRHKITKRGQNVTFRCDPISEHNRLYWYRQTLGQGPEFLTYFQNEAQLEKSRLLSDRFSAERPKGSFSTLEIQRTEQGDSAMYLCASSMGQVNTEAFFGQGTRLTVV.

This clone was counted at least ten times. The chain's CDR3 is CSARQTSVNTEAFF. The DNA read from the CDR3 is TGCAGTGCTAGACAGACATCGGTGAACACTGAA. The chain combines TRBV20-1 with TRBJ1-1; D is undetermined. Read coverage stops 3 residues before the CDR3 terminus; the germline J gene supplies the remainder. Germline V gene lookup returns CDR1 DFQATT and CDR2 SNEGSKA (reference sequence). The V and J ends lost 2 bases and 0 bases respectively, with 10 bases between them. CDR3 length: 14 residues.